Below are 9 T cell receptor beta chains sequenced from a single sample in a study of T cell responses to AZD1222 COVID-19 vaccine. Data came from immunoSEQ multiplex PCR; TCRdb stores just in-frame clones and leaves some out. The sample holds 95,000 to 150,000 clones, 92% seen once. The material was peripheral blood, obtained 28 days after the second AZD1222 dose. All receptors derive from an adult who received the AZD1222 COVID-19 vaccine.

The CDR3 region has the DNA TGTGCCAGCAGCTTAGGGGTCGGCTACACCTTC. The encoded protein is CASSLGVGYTF. This sequence joins TRBV11-2 and TRBJ1-2; unclear D gene. The germline V gene has CDR1 SGHAT and CDR2 FQNNGV. V was clipped by 1 base and J by 8 bases, with 5 bases between them. The CDR3 runs to 11 residues.

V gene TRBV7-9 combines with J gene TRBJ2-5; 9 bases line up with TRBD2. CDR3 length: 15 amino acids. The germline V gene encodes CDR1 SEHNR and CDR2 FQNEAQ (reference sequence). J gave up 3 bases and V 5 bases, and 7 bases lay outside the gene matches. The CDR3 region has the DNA TGTGCCAGCAGCCGCGGGGTAGCGGGAGAAGAGACCCAGTACTTC. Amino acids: CASSRGVAGEETQYF.

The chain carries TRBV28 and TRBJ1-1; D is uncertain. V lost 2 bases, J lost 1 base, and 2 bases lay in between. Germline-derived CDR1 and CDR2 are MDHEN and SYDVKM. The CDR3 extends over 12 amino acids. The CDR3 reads CASSLPNTEAFF. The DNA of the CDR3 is TGTGCCAGCAGTTTACCGAACACTGAAGCTTTCTTT.

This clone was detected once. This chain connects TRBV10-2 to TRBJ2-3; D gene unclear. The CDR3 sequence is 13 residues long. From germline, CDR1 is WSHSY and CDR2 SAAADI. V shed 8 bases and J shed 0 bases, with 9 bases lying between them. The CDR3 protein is CASRTESTDTQYF. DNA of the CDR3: TGCGCCAGCCGAACGGAGAGCACAGATACGCAGTATTTT.

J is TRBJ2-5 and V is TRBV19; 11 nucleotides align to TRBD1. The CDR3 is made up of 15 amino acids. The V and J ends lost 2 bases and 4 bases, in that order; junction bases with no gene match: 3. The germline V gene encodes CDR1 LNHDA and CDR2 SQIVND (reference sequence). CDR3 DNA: TGTGCCAGTAGTATACGGGGACAGGGGGGAGAGACCCAGTACTTC. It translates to CASSIRGQGGETQYF.

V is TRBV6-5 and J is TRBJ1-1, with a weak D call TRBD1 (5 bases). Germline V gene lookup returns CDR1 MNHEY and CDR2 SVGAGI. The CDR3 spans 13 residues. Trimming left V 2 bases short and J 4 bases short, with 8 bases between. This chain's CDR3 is CASSYRGITEAFF. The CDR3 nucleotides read TGTGCCAGCAGTTACCGGGGGATCACTGAAGCTTTCTTT.

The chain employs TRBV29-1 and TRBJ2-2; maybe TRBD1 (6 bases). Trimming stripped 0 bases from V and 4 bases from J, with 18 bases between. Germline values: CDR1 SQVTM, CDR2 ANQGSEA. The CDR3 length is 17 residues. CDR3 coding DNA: TGCAGCGTTGAAGATCCAGGCGGTGAGGGGGTCACCGGGGAGCTGTTTTTT. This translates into CSVEDPGGEGVTGELFF.

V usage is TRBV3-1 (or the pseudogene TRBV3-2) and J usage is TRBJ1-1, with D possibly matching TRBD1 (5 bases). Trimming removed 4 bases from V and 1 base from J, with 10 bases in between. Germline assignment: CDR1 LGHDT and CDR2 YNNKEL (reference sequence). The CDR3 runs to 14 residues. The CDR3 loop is CASSPSGGNTEAFF. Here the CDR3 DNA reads TGTGCCAGCAGCCCCTCCGGGGGGAACACTGAAGCTTTCTTT.

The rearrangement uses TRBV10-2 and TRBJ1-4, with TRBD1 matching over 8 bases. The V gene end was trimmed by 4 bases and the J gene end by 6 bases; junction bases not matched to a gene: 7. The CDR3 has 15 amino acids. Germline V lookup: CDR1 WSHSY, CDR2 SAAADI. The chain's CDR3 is CASSVRAGGHEKLFF. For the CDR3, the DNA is TGCGCCAGCAGTGTGAGGGCAGGGGGCCATGAAAAACTGTTTTTT.